The rows below give T cell receptor beta chains drawn from one sample of a study of T cells and Merkel cell carcinoma outcomes. TCRdb keeps only in-frame clones here, not all; method: immunoSEQ multiplex PCR. The sample contains some 19,000 clones, approximately 80% of which appear only once. The sequencing sample was made of tumor tissue from Merkel cell carcinoma. The receptors shown here come from a human donor with Merkel cell carcinoma. CDR3s include the opening cysteine and the closing phenylalanine or tryptophan. Each record gives: clone size, V gene, CDR3 length, J gene, D gene, CDR3 protein, CDR3 DNA. D genes are given only for firm matches. The size of a clone is reported for some rows only, either as once, few or many, or as a class for expanded clones.

once	TRBV4-2	16	TRBJ2-7	TRBD1	CASSTPLGTGLYGQYF	TGTGCCAGCAGTACCCCGTTGGGGACAGGGCTTTACGGGCAGTACTTC
-	TRBV7-9	17	TRBJ2-4	-	CASSSSKSGEAKNIQYF	TGTGCTAGCAGCTCCTCGAAATCTGGGGAGGCCAAAAACATTCAGTACTTC
-	TRBV7-9	15	TRBJ1-3	TRBD1	CASSLRQGSGNTIYF	TGTGCCAGCAGCTTGAGACAGGGGTCTGGAAACACCATATATTTT
medium-sized	TRBV4-1	14	TRBJ1-1	-	CASSHQAMNTEAFF	TGCGCCAGCAGCCACCAGGCGATGAACACTGAAGCTTTCTTT
-	TRBV5-4	13	TRBJ2-7	-	CASSLQGGYEQYF	TGTGCCAGCAGCTTGCAGGGGGGCTACGAGCAGTACTTC
-	TRBV5-5	14	TRBJ2-1	-	CASSFGSSYNEQFF	TGTGCCAGCAGCTTCGGGAGCTCCTACAATGAGCAGTTCTTC
-	TRBV5-5	15	TRBJ2-2	TRBD2	CAVASGGPGDGELFF	TGTGCCGTGGCTAGCGGGGGGCCGGGGGACGGGGAGCTGTTTTTT
-	TRBV18	11	TRBJ1-4	-	CASSPKQKLFF	TGTGCCAGCTCCCCAAAACAAAAACTGTTTTTT
-	TRBV4-1	15	TRBJ1-6	-	CVSSQPSEANSPLHF	TGCGTCAGCAGCCAACCCTCAGAAGCCAATTCACCCCTCCACTTT
-	TRBV5-4	16	TRBJ2-7	-	CASSFIDTGPFYEQYF	TGTGCCAGCAGCTTTATAGATACAGGCCCTTTCTACGAGCAGTACTTC
-	TRBV9	15	TRBJ1-2	TRBD1	CASSVPGQGAKGYTF	TGTGCCAGCAGCGTTCCGGGACAGGGGGCGAAAGGCTACACCTTC
-	TRBV9	13	TRBJ1-6	-	CASSVELNSPLHF	TGTGCCAGCAGCGTAGAATTGAATTCACCCCTCCACTTT
-	TRBV4-2	15	TRBJ1-1	-	CASSQRLGELTEAFF	TGTGCCAGCAGCCAACGGCTTGGCGAACTCACTGAAGCTTTCTTT
-	TRBV7-2	15	TRBJ1-3	TRBD1	CASSTTGWIENTIYF	TGTGCCAGCAGCACGACAGGGTGGATAGAAAACACCATATATTTT
-	TRBV28	14	TRBJ2-2	TRBD2	CASTSGSQTGELFF	TGTGCCAGCACTAGCGGGAGTCAGACCGGGGAGCTGTTTTTT
-	TRBV5-1	12	TRBJ1-1	-	CASSFSGTEAFF	TGCGCCAGCAGCTTTTCGGGTACTGAAGCTTTCTTT
medium-sized	TRBV5-4	13	TRBJ1-1	-	CASSVDGNTEAFF	TGTGCCAGCAGCGTTGACGGGAACACTGAAGCTTTCTTT
-	TRBV11-3	12	TRBJ1-1	-	CASSSTDTEAFF	TGTGCCAGCAGCTCCACAGACACTGAAGCTTTCTTT
once	TRBV2	15	TRBJ1-4	-	CASSGGLPPNEKLFF	TGTGCCAGCAGTGGGGGGCTCCCACCTAATGAAAAACTGTTTTTT
-	TRBV6-1	14	TRBJ1-4	-	CASDDLGTGGLMFF	TGTGCCAGCGATGATCTCGGGACCGGGGGATTAATGTTTTTT
-	TRBV6-6	13	TRBJ1-2	-	CASSYDRLYGYTF	TGTGCCAGCAGTTATGACAGGCTCTATGGCTACACCTTC
-	TRBV5-1	15	TRBJ2-2	-	CASRVTVSFTGELFF	TGCGCCAGCAGGGTAACAGTCAGTTTCACCGGGGAGCTGTTTTTT
-	TRBV18	13	TRBJ1-3	-	CASSYNSGNTIYF	TGTGCCAGCTCTTACAACTCTGGAAACACCATATATTTT
-	TRBV5-1	12	TRBJ1-2	-	CASSLVGPGYTF	TGCGCCAGCAGCTTGGTGGGACCCGGCTACACCTTC
-	TRBV11-2	14	TRBJ2-7	TRBD2	CASSNGGVPYEQYF	TGTGCCAGCAGCAACGGGGGGGTCCCCTACGAGCAGTACTTC
-	TRBV7-8	12	TRBJ1-1	-	CASTDRVASAFF	TGTGCCAGCACCGACCGGGTGGCCAGTGCTTTCTTT
-	TRBV9	14	TRBJ1-2	-	CASSGFQGLRGYTF	TGTGCCAGCAGCGGGTTCCAGGGGCTCAGGGGCTACACCTTC
once	TRBV7-9	14	TRBJ1-5	TRBD1	CASSLGQGGQPQHF	TGTGCCAGCAGCTTAGGACAGGGCGGACAGCCCCAGCATTTT
few	TRBV19	14	TRBJ1-1	-	CATFDIGMNTEAFF	TGTGCCACTTTTGACATAGGGATGAACACTGAAGCTTTCTTT
-	TRBV11-2	15	TRBJ2-5	-	CASSLDLGSRPTQYF	TGTGCCAGCAGCTTAGATCTAGGGTCCAGACCGACCCAGTACTTC
few	TRBV5-1	15	TRBJ2-2	-	CASSLWREIAGELFF	TGCGCCAGCAGCTTGTGGAGGGAAATAGCCGGGGAGCTGTTTTTT
few	TRBV5-4	14	TRBJ1-3	-	CASSHGTIGNTIYF	TGTGCCAGCAGCCACGGGACAATTGGAAACACCATATATTTT
-	TRBV7-8	13	TRBJ2-2	-	CASRFVLTGELFF	TGTGCCAGCAGATTTGTGCTCACCGGGGAGCTGTTTTTT
-	TRBV5-1	12	TRBJ1-1	TRBD1	CASSQDRVGAFF	TGCGCCAGCAGCCAGGACAGGGTGGGAGCTTTCTTT
once	TRBV4-1	15	TRBJ1-1	TRBD1	CASSQEGRGPAEAFF	TGCGCCAGCAGCCAAGAAGGGAGGGGGCCCGCTGAAGCTTTCTTT
-	TRBV9	13	TRBJ2-6	-	CASRDSGANVLTF	TGTGCCAGCAGAGACTCTGGGGCCAACGTCCTGACTTTC
-	TRBV27	14	TRBJ2-7	TRBD1	CASSLSPRGYEQYF	TGTGCCAGCAGTTTATCCCCCAGGGGGTACGAGCAGTACTTC
-	TRBV6-1	13	TRBJ1-2	-	CASSEAGDYGYTF	TGTGCCAGCAGTGAAGCAGGTGACTATGGCTACACCTTC
-	TRBV6-5	14	TRBJ1-5	-	CASSRGSSNQPQHF	TGTGCCAGCTCCCGAGGTAGCTCCAATCAGCCCCAGCATTTT
once	TRBV7-2	16	TRBJ1-6	-	CASSLSAGSPNSPLHF	TGTGCCAGCAGCTTATCAGCAGGGAGCCCCAATTCACCCCTCCACTTT
-	TRBV30	13	TRBJ2-7	TRBD1	CAWAGQVNYEQYF	TGTGCCTGGGCCGGACAGGTGAACTACGAGCAGTACTTC
-	TRBV7-6	14	TRBJ1-1	-	CASSLAPGNTEAFF	TGTGCCAGCAGCTTAGCTCCGGGGAACACTGAAGCTTTCTTT
-	TRBV5-6	16	TRBJ2-5	TRBD1	CASSRLPGQSWETQYF	TGTGCCAGCAGCCGTCTACCGGGACAGAGTTGGGAGACCCAGTACTTC
-	TRBV7-9	15	TRBJ2-2	TRBD1	CASRRPGQGREELFF	TGTGCCAGCAGGAGGCCGGGACAGGGTCGCGAGGAGCTGTTTTTT
-	TRBV15	12	TRBJ1-4	-	CATSRVGEKLFF	TGTGCCACCAGCAGAGTGGGAGAAAAACTGTTTTTT
-	TRBV30	12	TRBJ1-2	TRBD1	CAWSEQGGGYTF	TGTGCCTGGAGCGAACAGGGGGGAGGCTACACCTTC
-	TRBV7-9	12	TRBJ1-2	-	CASSLAPDGYTF	TGTGCCAGCAGCTTAGCCCCCGATGGCTACACCTTC